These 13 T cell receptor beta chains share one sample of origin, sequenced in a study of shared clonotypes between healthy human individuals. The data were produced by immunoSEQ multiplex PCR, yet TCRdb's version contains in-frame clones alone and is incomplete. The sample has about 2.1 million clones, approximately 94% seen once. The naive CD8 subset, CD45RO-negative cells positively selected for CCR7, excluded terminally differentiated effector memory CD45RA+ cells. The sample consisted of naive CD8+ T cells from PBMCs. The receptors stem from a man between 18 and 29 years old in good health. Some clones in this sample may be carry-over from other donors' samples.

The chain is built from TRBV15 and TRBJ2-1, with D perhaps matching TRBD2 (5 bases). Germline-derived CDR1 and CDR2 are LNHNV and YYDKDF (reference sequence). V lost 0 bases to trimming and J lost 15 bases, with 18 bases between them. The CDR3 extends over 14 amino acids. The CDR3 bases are TGTGCCACCAGCAGAGATTTTAGGACTCATGAAGGGTTCTTC. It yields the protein CATSRDFRTHEGFF. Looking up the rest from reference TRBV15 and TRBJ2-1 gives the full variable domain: DAMVIQNPRYQVTQFGKPVTLSCSQTLNHNVMYWYQQKSSQAPKLLFHYYDKDFNNEADTPDNFQSRRPNTSFCFLDIRSPGLGDTAMYLCATSRDFRTHEGFFGPGTRLTVL.

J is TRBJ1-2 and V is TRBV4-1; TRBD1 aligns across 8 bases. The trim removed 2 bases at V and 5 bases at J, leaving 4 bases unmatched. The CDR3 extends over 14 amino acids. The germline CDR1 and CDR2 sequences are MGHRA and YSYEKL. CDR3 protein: CASSQPGQGYGYTF. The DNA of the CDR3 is TGCGCCAGCAGCCAACCCGGACAGGGATATGGCTACACCTTC.

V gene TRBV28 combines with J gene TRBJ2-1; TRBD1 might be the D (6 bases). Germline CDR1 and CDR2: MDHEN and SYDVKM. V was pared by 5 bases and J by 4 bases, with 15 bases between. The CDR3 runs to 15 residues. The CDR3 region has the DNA TGTGCCAGCAGTACAACAGGGATCCCTTACAATGAGCAGTTCTTC. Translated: CASSTTGIPYNEQFF.

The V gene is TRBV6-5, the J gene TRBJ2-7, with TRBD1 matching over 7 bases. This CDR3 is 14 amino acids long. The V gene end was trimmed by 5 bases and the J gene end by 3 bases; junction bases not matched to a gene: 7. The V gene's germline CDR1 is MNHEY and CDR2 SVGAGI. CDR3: CASSQLPGGYEQYF. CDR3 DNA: TGTGCCAGCAGTCAACTCCCAGGGGGCTACGAGCAGTACTTC.

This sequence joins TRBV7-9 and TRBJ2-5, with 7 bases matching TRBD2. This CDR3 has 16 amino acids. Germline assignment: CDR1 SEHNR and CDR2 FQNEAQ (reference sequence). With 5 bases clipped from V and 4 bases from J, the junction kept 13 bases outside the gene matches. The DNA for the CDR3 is TGTGCCAGCAGCCCGAGGAGCGGGGCGGCAGCAGAGACCCAGTACTTC. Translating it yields CASSPRSGAAAETQYF.

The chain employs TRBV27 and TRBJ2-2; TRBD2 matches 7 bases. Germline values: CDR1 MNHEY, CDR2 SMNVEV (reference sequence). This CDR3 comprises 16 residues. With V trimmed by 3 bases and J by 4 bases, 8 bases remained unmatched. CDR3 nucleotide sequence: TGTGCCAGCAGTTTTCCCCGCGGGAGTGGCACCGGGGAGCTGTTTTTT. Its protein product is CASSFPRGSGTGELFF.

CDR3 in DNA: TGTGCCAGCAGTTACAGTAGCGGTGGGGGCACAGATACGCAGTATTTT. As protein: CASSYSSGGGTDTQYF. The rearrangement links TRBV6-5 to TRBJ2-3; maybe TRBD2 (6 bases). V lost 2 bases and J 1 base, leaving 13 bases between the germline ends. The CDR3 extends over 16 amino acids. Germline lookup yields CDR1 MNHEY and CDR2 SVGAGI.

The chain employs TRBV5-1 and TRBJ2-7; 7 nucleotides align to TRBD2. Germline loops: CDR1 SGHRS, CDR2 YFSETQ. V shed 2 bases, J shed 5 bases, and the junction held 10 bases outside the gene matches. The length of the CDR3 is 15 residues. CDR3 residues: CASSFTGGSRNEQYF. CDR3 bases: TGCGCCAGCAGCTTCACGGGCGGGAGCCGCAACGAGCAGTACTTC.

CDR3 protein: CASSAHPGRGSNQPQHF. Here the CDR3 DNA reads TGTGCCAGCAGCGCGCACCCGGGACGGGGAAGCAATCAGCCCCAGCATTTT. The rearrangement joins TRBV7-9 to TRBJ1-5; maybe TRBD1 (5 bases). Trimming removed 5 bases at V and 1 base at J, with 18 bases between. Germline CDR1 and CDR2: SEHNR and FQNEAQ (reference sequence). This CDR3 region has 17 residues.

The CDR3 here is CASSLWGKDTQYF. The CDR3 DNA sequence: TGTGCCAGCAGCTTATGGGGGAAAGATACGCAGTATTTT. The genes are TRBV7-8 and TRBJ2-3; the D gene could be TRBD1 or TRBD2 (5 bases each). V was clipped by 2 bases and J by 5 bases, with 8 bases between them. CDR1 is SGHVS, CDR2 FQNEAQ, per germline. CDR3 length: 13 amino acids.

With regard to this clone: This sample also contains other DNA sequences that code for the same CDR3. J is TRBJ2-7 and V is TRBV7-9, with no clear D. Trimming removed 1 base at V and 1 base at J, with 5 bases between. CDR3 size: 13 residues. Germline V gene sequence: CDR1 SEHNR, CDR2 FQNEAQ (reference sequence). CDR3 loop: CASSLDSSYEQYF. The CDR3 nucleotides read TGTGCCAGCAGCTTAGACAGTTCCTACGAGCAGTACTTC.

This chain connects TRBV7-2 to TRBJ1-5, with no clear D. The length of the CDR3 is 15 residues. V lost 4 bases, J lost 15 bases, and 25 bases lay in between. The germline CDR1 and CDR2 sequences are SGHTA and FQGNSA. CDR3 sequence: CASSSRQQISPPWHF. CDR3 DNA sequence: TGTGCCAGCAGCTCCAGACAACAAATTAGCCCGCCCTGGCATTTT.

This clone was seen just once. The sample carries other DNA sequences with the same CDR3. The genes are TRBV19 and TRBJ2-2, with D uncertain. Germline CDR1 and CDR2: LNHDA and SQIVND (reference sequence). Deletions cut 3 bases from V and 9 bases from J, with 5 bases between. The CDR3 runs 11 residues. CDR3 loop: CASSIRRELFF. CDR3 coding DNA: TGTGCCAGTAGTATTCGCCGGGAGCTGTTTTTT.